Following are 31 T cell receptor beta chains from one sample sequenced in a study of T cells and copy number aberrations in small-cell lung cancer (dated by TCRdb to about 2021). Library method: the immunoSEQ multiplex PCR assay. TCRdb limited this immuneACCESS table to in-frame rearrangements with V and J called. A share of clones is missing; checked studies link under half to unresolved V genes, and the rest is unexplained. In this sample the table shows over 6,000 clones, roughly four fifths of which occur a single time. Together, the top ten hold 8.8% of the sample. What was sequenced was tumor tissue. These receptors all stem from a man in his fifties with small cell lung cancer.

The gene calls are TRBV27 and TRBJ1-4; D unresolved. The V gene lost 1 base and the J gene lost 8 bases, with 14 bases spanning the gap. The germline V gene encodes CDR1 MNHEY and CDR2 SMNVEV (reference sequence). The CDR3 length is 15 residues. For the CDR3, the DNA is TGTGCCAGCAGTTTATTCGATAATCCTGGCGAAAAACTGTTTTTT. The encoded protein is CASSLFDNPGEKLFF.

The chain uses TRBV6-6 and TRBJ2-1, with TRBD2 as a possible D gene (6 bases). Looked up from germline, CDR1 is MNHNY and CDR2 is SVGAGI (reference sequence). V dropped 5 bases and J dropped 1 base, with 12 bases sitting between them. The CDR3 is made up of 15 amino acids. CDR3 amino acids: CASSHDGGSYNEQFF. Written as DNA, the CDR3 is TGTGCCAGCAGTCACGACGGGGGTTCCTACAATGAGCAGTTCTTC.

CDR3 sequence (DNA): TGTGCCAGCAGCTTTTGGGGGTCTGATAATTCACCCCTCCACTTT. As protein: CASSFWGSDNSPLHF. The V gene is TRBV7-2, the J gene TRBJ1-6; perhaps TRBD1 as D (5 bases). Germline CDR1 SGHTA, CDR2 FQGNSA. The CDR3 has 15 residues. Trimming removed 3 bases from V and 5 bases from J, with 11 bases in between.

V usage is TRBV21-1 and J usage is TRBJ2-7; TRBD2, the table's D call, was not compared with the DNA. TRBV21-1 is recorded as a pseudogene. The CDR3 consists of 15 residues. CDR3 nucleotide sequence: TGTGCCAGCAGCAAATTGGTTAGCGGGACGAGCGAGCAGTACTTC. Translating gives CASSKLVSGTSEQYF.

V gene TRBV30 combines with J gene TRBJ1-3, with 7 positions matching TRBD1. The CDR3 runs to 13 residues. V shed 4 bases, J shed 5 bases, and the junction held 5 bases outside the gene matches. Germline-derived CDR1 and CDR2 are GTSNPN and SVGIG (reference sequence). The CDR3 DNA is TGTGCCTGGAACAGGGGCGAAAGAAACACCATATATTTT. It encodes CAWNRGERNTIYF.

In its sample, this clone was seen a few times. J is TRBJ2-2 and V is TRBV7-9; D uncertain. V shed 2 bases and J shed 9 bases, with 7 bases lying between them. The CDR3 covers 12 residues. Germline lookup yields CDR1 SEHNR and CDR2 FQNEAQ (reference sequence). The CDR3 loop reads CASSLLVWELFF. The CDR3 coding sequence is TGTGCCAGCAGCTTACTCGTATGGGAGCTGTTTTTT.

The J gene is TRBJ1-3, the V gene TRBV7-8; 7 bases match TRBD1. Germline V gives CDR1 SGHVS, CDR2 FQNEAQ. Trimming at V came to 4 bases and at J to 3 bases, leaving 3 bases not matched to a gene. The CDR3 covers 14 residues. The CDR3 DNA reads as TGTGCCAGCAGCTCTGCAGGGGGTGGAAACACCATATATTTT. Amino acid sequence: CASSSAGGGNTIYF.

The chain uses TRBV30 and TRBJ2-1; D unclear. The CDR3 is 13 amino acids. Germline loops: CDR1 GTSNPN, CDR2 SVGIG (reference sequence). Trimming took off 4 bases at V and 2 bases at J, with 9 bases between the two ends. The CDR3 nucleotides are TGTGCCTGGATGACACCAGCCTACAATGAGCAGTTCTTC. Amino acids: CAWMTPAYNEQFF. The full variable domain, completed using reference TRBV30 and TRBJ2-1, is SQTIHQWPATLVQPVGSPLSLECTVEGTSNPNLYWYRQAAGRGLQLLFYSVGIGQISSEVPQNLSASRPQDRQFILSSKKLLLSDSGFYLCAWMTPAYNEQFFGPGTRLTVL.

In nucleotides, the CDR3 is TGTGCCAGCAGCGTAGCGGGGAAGGGTACCGGGGAGCTGTTTTTT. Protein product: CASSVAGKGTGELFF. V is TRBV9 and J is TRBJ2-2, with D maybe TRBD2 (5 bases). The length of the CDR3 is 15 residues. The germline V and J ends were trimmed by 0 bases and 5 bases, with 11 bases remaining between them. Germline V gene data show CDR1 as SGDLS and CDR2 as YYNGEE.

Concerning this clone itself: At the DNA level, this CDR3 is encoded by other sequences in the same sample as well. The CDR3 sequence: CASSLIGDEQYF. For the CDR3, the DNA is TGTGCCAGCAGCTTGATTGGGGACGAGCAGTACTTC. This chain links TRBV11-2 with TRBJ2-7; D remains unclear. Per the germline V gene, CDR1 is SGHAT and CDR2 is FQNNGV. Deletions cut 3 bases from V and 5 bases from J, with 8 bases between. CDR3 length equals 12 residues.

This chain links TRBV27 with TRBJ2-7; 9 nucleotides match TRBD1. The CDR3 sequence is 14 residues long. CDR1 is MNHEY, CDR2 SMNVEV, per germline (reference sequence). With V trimmed by 3 bases and J by 6 bases, 6 bases remained unmatched. CDR3 region: CASSFSGTGFEQYF. CDR3 nucleotide sequence: TGTGCCAGCAGTTTCTCCGGGACAGGGTTCGAGCAGTACTTC.

CDR3 bases: TGTGCCAGCAGCTCCGGACAGGGGGCTCAGCCCCAGCATTTT. It codes for CASSSGQGAQPQHF. This chain links TRBV7-9 with TRBJ1-5; 11 positions agree with TRBD1. This CDR3 spans 14 amino acids. Germline V CDR1 and CDR2: SEHNR, FQNEAQ (reference sequence). J gave up 6 bases and V 4 bases, and 2 bases lay outside the gene matches.

The V gene is TRBV6-1, the J gene TRBJ1-3; D is uncertain. The V end was cut by 6 bases, the J end by 0 bases, with 12 bases between. This CDR3 contains 15 residues. In germline, CDR1 is MNHNS, CDR2 SASEGT. The CDR3: CASSYEASSGNTIYF. Written as DNA, the CDR3 is TGTGCCAGCAGCTACGAGGCCAGCTCTGGAAACACCATATATTTT.

The rearrangement joins TRBV6-1 to TRBJ2-2; D is undetermined. The germline V and J ends were trimmed by 6 bases and 4 bases, with 9 bases remaining between them. There are 13 residues in the CDR3. Germline V gene sequence: CDR1 MNHNS, CDR2 SASEGT. CDR3 sequence (DNA): TGTGCCAGCAGACCTTCTAGCACCGGGGAGCTGTTTTTT. It encodes CASRPSSTGELFF.

The sample holds one count of this clone. This chain uses TRBV5-1 with TRBJ1-3, with D hard to call. V gave up 3 bases and J gave up 4 bases, with 14 bases separating them. The CDR3 consists of 15 residues. The germline gives CDR1 SGHRS, CDR2 YFSETQ. The CDR3 loop is CASSSSTVPGNTIYF. The CDR3 DNA sequence: TGCGCCAGCAGCTCGTCAACAGTACCAGGAAACACCATATATTTT. Filled out from reference TRBV5-1 and TRBJ1-3, the complete variable domain reads KAGVTQTPRYLIKTRGQQVTLSCSPISGHRSVSWYQQTPGQGLQFLFEYFSETQRNKGNFPGRFSGRQFSNSRSEMNVSTLELGDSALYLCASSSSTVPGNTIYFGEGSWLTVV.

Notes on this clone: Other DNA sequences from this sample encode an identical CDR3 as well. CDR3 loop: CASSALTGTSYNEQFF. Written as DNA, the CDR3 is TGTGCCAGCAGCGCACTGACAGGGACTTCCTACAATGAGCAGTTCTTC. V usage is TRBV7-9 and J usage is TRBJ2-1, with D maybe TRBD1 (7 bases). This CDR3 is built from 16 residues. Trimming stripped 5 bases from V and 1 base from J, with 15 bases between. Looked up from germline, CDR1 is SEHNR and CDR2 is FQNEAQ (reference sequence).

The chain is built from TRBV28 and TRBJ1-1; 8 positions agree with TRBD1. Germline V gene data show CDR1 as MDHEN and CDR2 as SYDVKM. V shed 9 bases and J 6 bases; nucleotides not matched to a gene: 9. The CDR3 loop spans 13 amino acids. The chain's CDR3 is CASLRGRIAEAFF. The CDR3 DNA reads as TGTGCCAGTCTCAGGGGGCGTATCGCTGAAGCTTTCTTT.

Details on this clone: Different DNA sequences within this sample yield the same CDR3. The V call is TRBV30, the J call TRBJ2-5; tentative D call: TRBD2 (5 bases). Looked up from germline, CDR1 is GTSNPN and CDR2 is SVGIG (reference sequence). The length of the CDR3 is 14 residues. V lost 2 bases to trimming and J lost 4 bases, with 14 bases between them. CDR3 protein: CAWSTWTDSETQYF. The CDR3 nucleotides are TGTGCCTGGAGTACTTGGACGGACTCAGAGACCCAGTACTTC.

This clone has a single count. V is TRBV5-1 and J is TRBJ2-1; TRBD1 agrees at 8 bases. The junction had 3 bases not matched to a gene; V was cut back by 0 bases and J by 4 bases. This CDR3 is built from 15 residues. CDR1 and CDR2 (germline): SGHRS, YFSETQ. The CDR3 here is CASSLARTGYNEQFF. CDR3 nucleotides: TGCGCCAGCAGCTTGGCCCGGACAGGGTACAATGAGCAGTTCTTC.

As regards this clone: The germline gene is not matched at one end of the junction; a read error may be the cause. The same CDR3 arises from other DNA sequences in this sample as well. The chain links TRBV5-1 to TRBJ1-1; TRBD1 matches at 8 bases. This CDR3 has 17 residues. Germline CDR1 SGHRS, CDR2 YFSETQ. The CDR3 reads CASRKTGDVAMNTEAFF. The CDR3 DNA sequence: TGCGCCAGCAGAAAGACAGGGGATGTGGCCATGAATACTGAAGCTTTCTTT. The complete variable domain, with remaining parts taken from reference TRBV5-1 and TRBJ1-1, reads KAGVTQTPRYLIKTRGQQVTLSCSPISGHRSVSWYQQTPGQGLQFLFEYFSETQRNKGNFPGRFSGRQFSNSRSEMNVSTLELGDSALYLCASRKTGDVAMNTEAFFGQGTRLTVV.

A remark on this clone: This may come from a read error, since a much larger clone is one base off. Other nucleotide sequences from this sample produce the same CDR3. V gene TRBV11-2 combines with J gene TRBJ2-5, with 7 bases that match TRBD1. There are 13 residues in the CDR3. Trimming took 5 bases from V and 5 from J; bases not matched to a gene: 5. Germline CDR1 is SGHAT and CDR2 is FQNNGV. In DNA, the CDR3 is TGTGCCAGCAGCCCAGTACAGGGGGAGACCCAGTACTTC. It encodes CASSPVQGETQYF. Supplemented by reference TRBV11-2 and TRBJ2-5, the full variable domain reads EAGVAQSPRYKIIEKRQSVAFWCNPISGHATLYWYQQILGQGPKLLIQFQNNGVVDDSQLPKDRFSAERLKGVDSTLKIQPAKLEDSAVYLCASSPVQGETQYFGPGTRLLVL.

Sample share makes this clone medium-sized. The chain carries TRBV5-1 and TRBJ2-7, with 9 bases lining up with TRBD1. Germline V lookup: CDR1 SGHRS, CDR2 YFSETQ. Unmatched junction bases numbered 3, after V lost 3 bases and J lost 2 bases. The CDR3 totals 14 residues. For the CDR3, the DNA is TGCGCCAGCAGCTGGACAGGGGCTACCTACGAGCAGTACTTC. Amino acids: CASSWTGATYEQYF.

V is TRBV5-1 and J is TRBJ2-1; D is undetermined. CDR1 is SGHRS, CDR2 YFSETQ, per germline. CDR3 size: 17 residues. V lost 1 base and J 9 bases, leaving 23 bases between the germline ends. The CDR3 DNA follows: TGCGCCAGCAGCTTGTGGGCCGGATCCCCCGCTTCGGGTGAGCAGTTCTTC. Protein product: CASSLWAGSPASGEQFF.

The chain recombines TRBV29-1 with TRBJ2-1; no reliable D call. This CDR3 has 11 residues. The germline V and J ends were trimmed by 2 bases and 4 bases, with 3 bases remaining between them. From germline, CDR1 is SQVTM and CDR2 ANQGSEA. DNA for the CDR3: TGCAGCGTTGAAAGGTACAATGAGCAGTTCTTC. It yields the protein CSVERYNEQFF.

This chain joins TRBV18 and TRBJ2-7, with D perhaps TRBD1 or TRBD2 (5 bases each). V dropped 6 bases and J dropped 0 bases, with 15 bases sitting between them. Per the germline V gene, CDR1 is KGHSH and CDR2 is LQKENI. The CDR3 spans 15 residues. Written as DNA, the CDR3 is TGTGCCAGCTCCGAGGGGCCCCTGAGCTCCTACGAGCAGTACTTC. It specifies CASSEGPLSSYEQYF.

V usage is TRBV30 and J usage is TRBJ2-1; 8 nucleotides align to TRBD2. The V gene end was trimmed by 3 bases and the J gene end by 14 bases; junction bases not matched to a gene: 9. The length of the CDR3 is 12 residues. Germline V gives CDR1 GTSNPN, CDR2 SVGIG (reference sequence). The CDR3 is CAWSITSGPKFF. The CDR3 nucleotides read TGTGCCTGGAGCATAACTAGCGGCCCCAAGTTCTTC. The variable domain in full, with the rest retrieved from reference TRBV30 and TRBJ2-1, is SQTIHQWPATLVQPVGSPLSLECTVEGTSNPNLYWYRQAAGRGLQLLFYSVGIGQISSEVPQNLSASRPQDRQFILSSKKLLLSDSGFYLCAWSITSGPKFFGPGTRLTVL.

CDR3 residues: CASSWTGGGEQFF. In DNA, the CDR3 is TGTGCCAGCAGCTGGACAGGGGGCGGTGAGCAGTTCTTC. The V and J genes are TRBV5-6 and TRBJ2-1; 11 bases match TRBD1. The CDR3 is made up of 13 amino acids. With 3 bases clipped from V and 9 bases from J, the junction kept 2 bases outside the gene matches. The germline V gene has CDR1 SGHDT and CDR2 YYEEEE.

The rearrangement joins TRBV4-1 to TRBJ2-3; 13 bases agree with TRBD2. J was trimmed by 4 bases and V by 0 bases; bases with no gene match: 4. This CDR3 comprises 17 residues. The V gene's germline CDR1 is MGHRA and CDR2 YSYEKL. The CDR3 DNA reads as TGCGCCAGCAGCCAAGAATTGGGACTAGCGGGGCCAGATACGCAGTATTTT. Its translation: CASSQELGLAGPDTQYF.

This chain joins TRBV11-2 and TRBJ1-1; D is unclear. Trimming pared 1 base from V and 10 bases from J, leaving 10 bases between. There are 12 residues in the CDR3. The V gene's germline CDR1 is SGHAT and CDR2 FQNNGV. The CDR3 region has the DNA TGTGCCAGCAGCTTAGGAGGCCTGGGAGCTTTCTTT. Amino acids: CASSLGGLGAFF.

Worth noting for this clone: An end of the junction differs from the germline gene, which may be a read error. V is TRBV7-7 and J is TRBJ2-7; D might be TRBD1 or TRBD2, each matching 5 bases. Germline CDR1 SSHAT, CDR2 FNYEAQ (reference sequence). The CDR3 is 15 amino acids. CDR3 bases: TGTGCTAGCAGCTCCCGGCCGGGACCAGTATACGAGCAGTACTTC. It encodes CASSSRPGPVYEQYF. The full variable domain, its missing parts supplied by reference TRBV7-7 and TRBJ2-7, is GAGVSQSPRYKVTKRGQDVTLRCDPISSHATLYWYQQALGQGPEFLTYFNYEAQPDKSGLPSDRFSAERPEGSISTLTIQRTEQRDSAMYRCASSSRPGPVYEQYFGPGTRLTVT.

The rearrangement links TRBV7-9 to TRBJ2-4; tentatively, D is TRBD1 (5 bases). Germline assignment: CDR1 SEHNR and CDR2 FQNEAQ (reference sequence). Trimming pared 5 bases from V and 0 bases from J, leaving 11 bases between. CDR3 length equals 15 residues. The CDR3 DNA follows: TGTGCCAGCAGCGGGGCGTCTCTAGCCAAAAACATTCAGTACTTC. Translated, it gives CASSGASLAKNIQYF. Using reference TRBV7-9 and TRBJ2-4 for the parts outside the CDR3, the full variable domain is DTGVSQNPRHKITKRGQNVTFRCDPISEHNRLYWYRQTLGQGPEFLTYFQNEAQLEKSRLLSDRFSAERPKGSFSTLEIQRTEQGDSAMYLCASSGASLAKNIQYFGAGTRLSVL.